The T cell receptor beta chain under discussion was sequenced for a study of T cells after yellow fever vaccination. The CDR3 covers 16 residues. V lost 6 bases and J lost 4, with 16 bases in between. CDR1 and CDR2 (germline): ENHRY, SYGVKD. Study findings and constraints: Detected again after the booster were most primary-vaccination clones, at approximately 96% CD4 and more than 70% CD8. FACS-sorted repertoires could harbor abundant contaminating bulk-population clonotypes. Few clonotypes appeared in both CD4 and CD8 compartments.

The sample holds many counts of this clonotype. Its antigen is unknown. Making TCR cDNA involved 5'RACE template switching, which added UMIs and a universal primer site. TCRdb re-analysed the 5' RACE reads in MiXCR, keeping a single row per CDR3 protein. Counted here are some 260,000 distinct CDR3 sequences, about 5.2% occurring once; the ten biggest clones make up less than 3.5%. The chain links TRBV10-3 to TRBJ1-6; the D gene is possibly TRBD1 (5 bases). The sequence was collected from a young man who received the YFV17D yellow fever vaccine. This sample comprised CD4+ T cells sorted from PBMCs, obtained on the day of the yellow fever booster vaccination. CDR3 nucleotides: TGTGCCATCAGGGACCCAAGACAGACTTATAATTCACCCCTCCACTTT. It is translated as CAIRDPRQTYNSPLHF.